The clone carrying this T cell receptor (beta chain) rates as medium-sized. Its antigen is as yet unknown. This sample is part of a study of neurological immune-mediated disorders. The overall study: Secondary progressive disease was present in 3, and relapsing-remitting disease in around 31, of the 35 or so multiple sclerosis patients.

General study points: Falling below healthy controls, multiple sclerosis showed the least TCR clonal expansion, while HTLV-1-associated myelopathy showed the most.

Sequencing runs each yielded over 190 million TCR-beta sequences from 15-18 subjects. Each CDR3 protein is one row after TCRdb ran MiXCR on the 5' RACE reads. The table shows fewer than 35,000 distinct CDR3 sequences, with 2.5% to 4% occurring only once. The CDR3 loop spans 13 amino acids. Trimming stripped 4 bases from V and 2 bases from J, with 8 bases between. Sequencing used PBMCs. This TCR was recovered from a woman in her twenties or thirties with multiple sclerosis. The chain carries TRBV12-3 or TRBV12-4 and TRBJ2-5; D ambiguous. The CDR3 region is CASSWIQQETQYF. In nucleotides, the CDR3 is TGTGCCAGCAGTTGGATACAGCAAGAGACCCAGTACTTC.